The rows below give T cell receptor beta chains drawn from one sample of a study of identical twins. MiXCR was run by TCRdb on the 5' RACE reads, yielding one entry per CDR3 protein. This table holds about 240,000 distinct CDR3 sequences, roughly a tenth found once. Sequenced material: memory T cells sorted from blood. These receptors were obtained from a man aged 50-59 years in good health. Each CDR3 is given with its conserved first and last residue. Each record gives: CDR3 length, V gene, clone size, D gene, J gene, CDR3 DNA, CDR3 protein. D genes are given only for firm matches. Clone size is shown for a subset of rows, as once, few, many or a class of expanded clone.

>16|TRBV14|few|-|TRBJ1-1
TGTGCCAGCAGCCAAGTGGGTGGGCACTCTGGGCCTGAAGCTTTCTTT
CASSQVGGHSGPEAFF
>13|TRBV29-1|many|-|TRBJ2-5
TGCAGCGTAACAACAGGGAGGCAAGAGACCCAGTACTTC
CSVTTGRQETQYF
>13|TRBV3-1|many|-|TRBJ1-3
TGTGCCAGCAGCCCCGTCAGGGGAGACACCATATATTTT
CASSPVRGDTIYF
>14|TRBV6-1|few|-|TRBJ1-1
TGTGCCAGCACCAGTTCCGGGACCGGCACTGAAGCTTTCTTT
CASTSSGTGTEAFF
>13|TRBV2|few|TRBD1|TRBJ2-7
TGTGCCAGCAAGACAGGGCTTGTAGACGAGCAGTACTTC
CASKTGLVDEQYF
>15|TRBV10-3|many|TRBD1|TRBJ2-7
TGTGCCATCAGTGAGTCATCCAGGGGGCGGTACGAGCAGTACTTC
CAISESSRGRYEQYF
>15|TRBV6-2/TRBV6-3|few|TRBD1|TRBJ1-6
TGTGCCAGCAGTCAGTGGACAGGGGACAATTCACCCCTCCACTTT
CASSQWTGDNSPLHF
>13|TRBV18|many|TRBD1|TRBJ2-1
TGTGCCAGCTCACCACTTGGGACAGATGAGCAGTTCTTC
CASSPLGTDEQFF
>13|TRBV30|-|-|TRBJ1-6
TGTGCCTGGAATCTGCAGGTTAATTCACCCCTCCACTTT
CAWNLQVNSPLHF
>12|TRBV6-1|many|-|TRBJ1-1
TGTGCCAGCAGTGTAAGTAACACTGAAGCTTTCTTT
CASSVSNTEAFF
>15|TRBV27|-|TRBD2|TRBJ2-2
TGTGCCAGCAGTTTTCTGGGCGGGGGGGCAAGGGAGCTGTTTTTT
CASSFLGGGARELFF
>15|TRBV15|few|TRBD1|TRBJ2-5
TGTGCCACCAGCAGGACAGGGGCGATCCAAGAGACCCAGTACTTC
CATSRTGAIQETQYF
>16|TRBV5-4|few|TRBD1|TRBJ2-1
TGTGCCAGCAGCTCGCCACAGGGGCCGTCCTACAATGAGCAGTTCTTC
CASSSPQGPSYNEQFF
>15|TRBV6-1|many|TRBD1|TRBJ1-2
TGTGCCAGCAGTGACCCTGGGACAGGGGCATATGGCTACACCTTC
CASSDPGTGAYGYTF
>15|TRBV24-1|many|TRBD1|TRBJ2-1
TGTGCCACCAGTGGGTACAGGGGAGTCCAAAATGAGCAGTTCTTC
CATSGYRGVQNEQFF
>19|TRBV27|many|TRBD2|TRBJ2-1
TGTGCCAGCAGGTCCACTAGCGGGGGCTACAGGAGCTCCTACAATGAGCAGTTCTTC
CASRSTSGGYRSSYNEQFF
>14|TRBV7-2|-|-|TRBJ1-4
TGTGCCAGCAGCCCCGGGACGGTTGGTGAAAAACTGTTTTTT
CASSPGTVGEKLFF
>13|TRBV14|few|-|TRBJ2-1
TGTGCCAGCAGCCCCCTGGGGCCCGGCCTGCAGTTCTTC
CASSPLGPGLQFF
>18|TRBV11-2|-|-|TRBJ2-1
TGTGCCAGCAGCTTAGTGAGGGGCAGGAGGAGCTCCTACAATGAGCAGTTCTTC
CASSLVRGRRSSYNEQFF
>12|TRBV5-5|few|-|TRBJ1-1
TGTGCCAGCAGCTGGGGCAAGCAAGAAGCTTTCTTT
CASSWGKQEAFF
>15|TRBV4-3|few|-|TRBJ2-5
TGCGCCAGCAGCCAAGAATCGGGGGCCCAAGAGACCCAGTACTTC
CASSQESGAQETQYF
>16|TRBV7-2|few|-|TRBJ2-7
TGTGCCAGCAGCTTATTAGGTGCGGCGGGGTCCTACGAGCAGTACTTC
CASSLLGAAGSYEQYF
>19|TRBV11-2|-|-|TRBJ2-7
TGTGCCAGCAGCTTAGGTCGATGGGGGGGCGGTTTGAATCGGTACGAGCAGTACTTC
CASSLGRWGGGLNRYEQYF
>14|TRBV9|many|TRBD1|TRBJ2-2
TGTGCCAGCAGCGTTAGACAGGGGGACGGGGAGCTGTTTTTT
CASSVRQGDGELFF
>16|TRBV28|many|-|TRBJ2-1
TGTGCCAGCAGTACACGTTCGGCTACCTCCTACAATGAGCAGTTCTTC
CASSTRSATSYNEQFF
>12|TRBV27|-|-|TRBJ2-3
TGTGCCAGCGCCCGACCCCGAGATACGCAGTATTTT
CASARPRDTQYF
>14|TRBV7-9|few|TRBD2|TRBJ2-1
TGTGCCAGCAGCATTAGCGGGGCCTACAATGAGCAGTTCTTC
CASSISGAYNEQFF
>14|TRBV20-1|few|TRBD1|TRBJ2-4
TGCAGTGCTTACCCGGGACAGGGGGGGAACATTCAGTACTTC
CSAYPGQGGNIQYF
>13|TRBV7-9|many|TRBD1|TRBJ1-2
TGTGCCAGCAGCGAGGACAGGTACTATGGCTACACCTTC
CASSEDRYYGYTF
>14|TRBV7-8|many|-|TRBJ2-5
TGTGCCAGCAGCGGGGACATTCGGGCCAAGGCCCAGTACTTC
CASSGDIRAKAQYF
>8|TRBV10-2|many|-|TRBJ2-3
TGCGCAGCCGGCACGCAGTATTTT
CAAGTQYF
>11|TRBV12-3/TRBV12-4|-|-|TRBJ2-3
TGTGCCAGCAGTCTGAATAGTAGGCAGTATTTT
CASSLNSRQYF
>13|TRBV5-1|many|-|TRBJ2-7
TGCGCCAGCAGCTTTACGGTATCCTACGAGCAGTACTTC
CASSFTVSYEQYF
>16|TRBV7-2|many|TRBD1|TRBJ2-5
TGTGCCAGCAGCGAACGGACAGGCCAGGCTGTGGAGACCCAGTACTTC
CASSERTGQAVETQYF
>14|TRBV24-1|many|-|TRBJ1-1
TGTGCCACCAGTGAGAACGGACGGAGTACTGAAGCTTTCTTT
CATSENGRSTEAFF
>12|TRBV29-1|many|TRBD1|TRBJ2-4
TGCAGCGCCCGGGACAGGGTTAACATTCAGTACTTC
CSARDRVNIQYF
>15|TRBV9|-|-|TRBJ2-1
TGTGCCAGCAGCGTAGGGGCCGGCTCCTACAATGAGCAGTTCTTC
CASSVGAGSYNEQFF
>12|TRBV20-1|many|-|TRBJ1-2
TGCAGTGCTAGTGTGGGGAACTATGGCTACACCTTC
CSASVGNYGYTF
>13|TRBV12-3/TRBV12-4|many|-|TRBJ1-1
TGTGCCAGCAAATTGGACCTGAACACTGAAGCTTTCTTT
CASKLDLNTEAFF
>16|TRBV6-5|once|-|TRBJ1-2
TGTGCCAGCAGTTACTCGAGCCAGGGCTTGGGCTATGGCTACACCTTC
CASSYSSQGLGYGYTF
>15|TRBV7-9|many|-|TRBJ1-2
TGTGCCAGCAGCTCCGTCGATGCGGAGGCTTATGGCTACACCTTC
CASSSVDAEAYGYTF
>15|TRBV4-3|many|-|TRBJ2-2
TGCGCCAGCAGCCAATGGAGGGGGACCACCGGGGAGCTGTTTTTT
CASSQWRGTTGELFF
>14|TRBV12-3/TRBV12-4|-|TRBD1|TRBJ2-4
TGTGCCAGCAGCAGGACAGGGGGCTTATACATTCAGTACTTC
CASSRTGGLYIQYF
>14|TRBV7-2|many|-|TRBJ1-4
TGTGCCAGCAGCTTAGATAGGGGTAATGAAAAACTGTTTTTT
CASSLDRGNEKLFF
>13|TRBV5-1|-|TRBD1|TRBJ1-2
TGCGCCAGCAGCCTCTTGACAGGGAATGGCTACACCTTC
CASSLLTGNGYTF
>16|TRBV5-5|many|-|TRBJ2-7
TGTGCCAGCAGCTTGATCGGGGGCAGCGTGTCATACGAGCAGTACTTC
CASSLIGGSVSYEQYF
>12|TRBV19|many|-|TRBJ2-2
TGTGCCAGTAGTATTTCCGGGGCTTCGCTGTTTTTT
CASSISGASLFF
>13|TRBV7-2|many|TRBD1|TRBJ1-1
TGTGCCAGCAGCGTAAGGGCGGGACAGTTAACTTTCTTT
CASSVRAGQLTFF
>17|TRBV6-5|few|TRBD1|TRBJ2-7
TGTGCCAGCAGTTACTCTCTAACAGGGGGGAGCTCCTACGAGCAGTACTTC
CASSYSLTGGSSYEQYF
>15|TRBV4-3|many|-|TRBJ2-7
TGCGCCAGCAGCCAAAACTATGTCGGATATACCGAGCAGTACTTC
CASSQNYVGYTEQYF
>15|TRBV6-1|many|-|TRBJ2-5
TGTGCCAGCAGTAAGGCCCTGCGGTCCCAAGAGACCCAGTACTTC
CASSKALRSQETQYF
>16|TRBV20-1|few|-|TRBJ2-2
TGCAGTGCTAGAGATCGTTCCAGGGGTTTTACCGGGGAGCTGTTTTTT
CSARDRSRGFTGELFF
>16|TRBV11-2|-|TRBD2|TRBJ2-7
TGTGCCAGCAGCCAAGGGACTAGCGGGTCCTCCTACGAGCAGTACTTC
CASSQGTSGSSYEQYF
>12|TRBV12-3/TRBV12-4|many|-|TRBJ1-2
TGTGCCAGCAGTCTAGGAGCCTATGGCTACACCTTC
CASSLGAYGYTF
>14|TRBV5-1|many|-|TRBJ2-1
TGCGCCAGCAGTTTGGTCCGGACAGCCAATGAGCAGTTCTTC
CASSLVRTANEQFF
>13|TRBV30|-|-|TRBJ2-7
TGTGCCTGGAGTGGGGGGCAGACCTACGAGCAGTACTTC
CAWSGGQTYEQYF
>14|TRBV12-3/TRBV12-4|-|-|TRBJ1-4
TGTGCCAGTTCCCTGGGGGGCTATAATGAAAAACTGTTTTTT
CASSLGGYNEKLFF
>17|TRBV20-1|few|TRBD2|TRBJ2-1
TGCAGTGCTACCGACGGGGGGGCGCTGGCGGACTACAATGAGCAGTTCTTC
CSATDGGALADYNEQFF
>17|TRBV5-1|-|TRBD2|TRBJ2-1
TGCGCCAGCAGCTTGGGAGCGGGGCTTCTCGGTACGGATGAGCAGTTCTTC
CASSLGAGLLGTDEQFF